Each of the 10 T cell receptor beta chains below was sequenced from the same sample in a study of control samples from healthy donors and cancer patients. The method was immunoSEQ multiplex PCR; TCRdb's version includes in-frame clones alone and lacks a portion of them. The sample records about 130,000 clones, approximately 92% being singletons. Sequenced: blood. The receptor set was obtained from a man aged 18 to 29 in good health.

The genes are TRBV5-4 and TRBJ1-4, with TRBD1 identical over 8 bases. The CDR3 sequence is 14 residues long. Looked up from germline, CDR1 is SGHNT and CDR2 is YYREEE (reference sequence). The J segment lost 8 bases and the V segment lost 2 bases, leaving 5 bases of the junction unmatched. The CDR3 sequence: CASSFDRGGEKLFF. The CDR3 nucleotides read TGTGCCAGCAGCTTCGACAGGGGTGGGGAAAAACTGTTTTTT.

The J gene is TRBJ2-7, the V gene TRBV27; 13 bases fit TRBD2. The germline gives CDR1 MNHEY, CDR2 SMNVEV (reference sequence). V lost 5 bases, J lost 6 bases, and 10 bases stayed unmatched. This CDR3 has 16 amino acids. The CDR3 loop is CASSPRLAGGHTEQYF. The CDR3 DNA reads TGTGCCAGCAGTCCACGACTAGCGGGGGGACACACCGAGCAGTACTTC.

The rearrangement links TRBV27 to TRBJ2-5; D not certain. The CDR3 totals 12 residues. V was shortened by 7 bases and J by 7 bases, with 13 bases between the two germline ends. Looked up from germline, CDR1 is MNHEY and CDR2 is SMNVEV (reference sequence). The CDR3 nucleotides are TGTGCCAGCACCAACCTCGAAGGGACCCAGTACTTC. Its translation is CASTNLEGTQYF.

This clone was detected only a few times. This chain links TRBV5-1 with TRBJ1-2; TRBD1 might be the D (6 bases). CDR3 length: 14 residues. Germline CDR1 SGHRS, CDR2 YFSETQ. Trimming stripped 4 bases from V and 7 bases from J, with 17 bases between. The CDR3 region has the DNA TGCGCCAGCAGCGAATCACAGGGTACGGGTGGCTACACCTTC. This codes for CASSESQGTGGYTF.

V gene TRBV9 combines with J gene TRBJ2-1; perhaps D is TRBD1 or TRBD2 (5 bases each). This CDR3 is built from 16 residues. V was trimmed by 0 bases and J by 4 bases, leaving 14 bases between them. The V gene's germline CDR1 is SGDLS and CDR2 YYNGEE. The CDR3 DNA reads TGTGCCAGCAGCGTAGGAGGGGACGGAAGTTACAATGAGCAGTTCTTC. The encoded protein is CASSVGGDGSYNEQFF.

The V gene is TRBV15, the J gene TRBJ2-3; D is unclear. Germline V gives CDR1 LNHNV, CDR2 YYDKDF (reference sequence). The CDR3 totals 16 residues. Trimming left V 1 base short and J 0 bases short, with 11 bases between. The CDR3 loop is CATSRALAGSTDTQYF. For the CDR3, the DNA is TGTGCCACCAGCAGAGCCCTCGCCGGGAGCACAGATACGCAGTATTTT.

The rearrangement uses TRBV10-2 and TRBJ2-1, with TRBD2 as a possible D gene (5 bases). Germline CDR1 and CDR2: WSHSY and SAAADI. Trimming stripped 7 bases from V and 4 bases from J, with 8 bases between. This CDR3 contains 12 residues. In DNA, the CDR3 is TGCGCCAGCAACCGGGGTTACAATGAGCAGTTCTTC. Protein product: CASNRGYNEQFF.

The chain combines TRBV11-3 with TRBJ2-1; D uncertain. Trimming removed 5 bases from V and 2 bases from J, with 10 bases in between. CDR3 length: 14 residues. Germline CDR1 SGHNT, CDR2 YENEEA. The CDR3 is CASSLGGAYNEQFF. DNA of the CDR3: TGTGCCAGCAGCCTGGGTGGCGCCTACAATGAGCAGTTCTTC.

This clone showed up just once. V usage is TRBV11-2 and J usage is TRBJ2-1, with 13 bases fitting TRBD2. V shed 4 bases and J 7 bases; nucleotides not matched to a gene: 4. The CDR3 consists of 15 residues. The germline V gene has CDR1 SGHAT and CDR2 FQNNGV. The CDR3 protein is CASSSLAGGINEQFF. Written as DNA, the CDR3 is TGTGCCAGCAGCTCACTAGCGGGGGGGATAAATGAGCAGTTCTTC.

V gene TRBV30 combines with J gene TRBJ1-1; D is perhaps TRBD1 (5 bases). CDR1 is GTSNPN, CDR2 SVGIG, per germline (reference sequence). This CDR3 comprises 14 residues. Trimming stripped 4 bases from V and 7 bases from J, with 19 bases between. CDR3 residues: CAWTPFKGSSEAFF. CDR3 DNA sequence: TGTGCCTGGACCCCATTTAAGGGGTCCAGTGAAGCTTTCTTT.